This T cell receptor (beta chain) appears in the sequencing data of a study of a mutant IDH1 vaccine in newly diagnosed glioma. About the research overall: With temozolomide cycles, or 4-6 weeks after radiotherapy alone, vaccination was started.

Stated time point: week 47, end of study. Every vaccine dose comprised 300 ug of mutant IDH1 20-mer peptide plus topical imiquimod. Donors had new IDH1-mutant astrocytomas of WHO grade 3 or 4 (ATRX-lost). Concerning this clone itself: Its specificity is unknown.

Some clones are missing from TCRdb's copy, which holds only in-frame ones; the method was immunoSEQ multiplex PCR. This sample has 30,000 or so clones, with roughly 84% found just once. From germline, CDR1 is MDHEN and CDR2 SYDVKM. V was pared by 2 bases and J by 8 bases, with 7 bases of the junction left unmatched. The CDR3 has 15 amino acids. The chain uses TRBV28 and TRBJ1-2; 11 nucleotides line up with TRBD1. The clonotype originates from a man aged 30 to 45 with glioma. The sample in question was PBMCs, obtained from a glioma patient whose treatment included an IDH1 peptide vaccine. The CDR3 DNA follows: TGTGCCAGCAGTTTAATAGGACAGGGGGCGAAAGGCTACACCTTC. Protein product: CASSLIGQGAKGYTF.